This T cell receptor (beta chain) was obtained from a study of tumor-infiltrating lymphocytes in oesophageal squamous cell carcinoma. TCRdb independently ran MiXCR on the PCR reads; one entry per CDR3 protein. The sample consists of about 25,000 distinct CDR3 sequences, around 40% of them appearing once. The CDR3 totals 15 residues. The germline V gene has CDR1 SGHVT and CDR2 SQSDAQ. V was clipped by 6 bases and J by 0 bases; unmatched bases: 7. The sequenced sample was esophageal tumor tissue. This receptor was obtained from a male donor with esophageal squamous cell carcinoma. The chain uses TRBV7-4 and TRBJ1-1, with 7 nucleotides matching TRBD1. The DNA of the CDR3 is TGTGCCAGCAGACGACAGGGTAGGGTGAACACTGAAGCTTTCTTT. As protein: CASRRQGRVNTEAFF.